This TCR beta chain was obtained from a study of human T cells and chemical hapten exposure. Study summary: Throughout a study of roughly 5.5 months, patients underwent weekly scalp administration of diphenylcyclopropenone doses.

With regard to this clonotype: Its antigen is currently unknown.

Germline values: CDR1 MNHNS, CDR2 SASEGT. V lost 7 bases and J lost 2, with 12 bases in between. There are 14 residues in the CDR3. Overall study findings and caveats: Patch test score showed a positive correlation with PT1 expanded TCR counts.

Unique molecular identifiers were attached to individual cDNA molecules within the library. TCRdb redid the calling of the RACE reads with MiXCR, one entry per CDR3 protein. The table lists just over 350,000 distinct CDR3 sequences, under 6.5% of them singletons. Time point described: patch test 2, 6 weeks after DPC sensitization. Sample treatment: therapeutic diphenylcyclopropenone sensitization with weekly scalp DPC. The sample was whole blood, taken in connection with sensitization to the hapten diphenylcyclopropenone (DPC). This chain joins TRBV6-1 and TRBJ1-5, with D possibly TRBD1 on 6 matching bases. This clonotype was sampled from a woman aged 18-35 years with alopecia areata. Some clones in this sample may be carry-over from other donors' samples. The CDR3 sequence is CASKRGDGNQPQHF. CDR3 coding DNA: TGTGCCAGCAAGAGGGGGGACGGCAATCAGCCCCAGCATTTT.